This TCR beta chain appears in the sequencing data of a study of blood T cells in healthy people across ages. The CDR3 has 14 residues. CDR1 and CDR2 from the germline V gene are ENHRY and SYGVKD. The V end was cut by 3 bases, the J end by 4 bases, with 11 bases between. Alongside a J-beta primer mix, a sample-barcoded 5' primer served in a second PCR lasting about 7 to 11 cycles. A single record per CDR3 protein comes from TCRdb applying MiXCR to the 5' RACE reads. This repertoire shows some 850,000 distinct CDR3 sequences, roughly 25% found once; its top ten account for over 2.5%. Separately, the same data were catalogued under a study of T cells of mothers and their children.

Sample: blood. The receptor's source is a boy aged 5-17 years in good health. This chain connects TRBV10-3 to TRBJ2-3; TRBD2 is a possible D gene (6 bases). The CDR3 loop is CAISDMRGPDTQYF. The CDR3 DNA reads TGTGCCATCAGTGATATGCGGGGTCCAGATACGCAGTATTTT.